This T cell receptor beta chain appears in the sequencing data of a study of Ad26.COV2.S vaccination and SARS-CoV-2 variants. With respect to this clone: Its target is unknown.

TCRdb's table, derived via immunoSEQ multiplex PCR, lists solely in-frame clones and lacks some. This table holds about 350,000 clones, roughly nine tenths found once. J was trimmed by 0 bases and V by 8 bases; bases with no gene match: 6. Per germline, CDR1 SNHLY and CDR2 FYNNEI. This CDR3 region has 14 residues. General study findings and limits: Analyses that measured TCR breadth and depth may have underestimated total T cell responses. Spike-specific responses of CD8+ and CD4+ T cells were reported to display substantial breadth after vaccination. Non-spike TCR breadth was similar in vaccine and placebo recipients. Spike-specific TCR breadth was greater after Ad26.COV2.S than placebo.

Sample: peripheral blood, taken after recovery from COVID-19. The sequence was obtained from a human donor who had recovered from COVID-19. The V gene is TRBV2, the J gene TRBJ1-1; 7 bases match TRBD1. DNA for the CDR3: TGTGCCAGCCGAGAGGGACAGTTGAACACTGAAGCTTTCTTT. It translates to CASREGQLNTEAFF.